This T cell receptor beta chain originates from a study of T cell changes during pregnancy in multiple sclerosis. After removal of 1 base from V and 8 bases from J, the junction contained 8 bases not matched to a gene. Germline CDR1 and CDR2: KGHSH and LQKENI. The CDR3 covers 16 residues. TCRdb keeps only in-frame clones here, not all; method: immunoSEQ multiplex PCR. The repertoire holds about 49,000 clones, roughly 92% seen once, with approximately 0.39% in the top ten. This clone showed up just once. The TCR sequence derives from a female donor in good health, enrolled as a control in a pregnancy study. Sequencing used CD4+ T cells from peripheral blood mononuclear cells, obtained in the second trimester of pregnancy. This chain links TRBV18 with TRBJ1-2, with TRBD1 identical over 12 bases. The CDR3 reads CASSPQPGQGAGGYTF. DNA of the CDR3: TGTGCCAGCTCACCACAGCCGGGACAGGGGGCAGGAGGCTACACCTTC.